This TCR beta chain was found in a study of CD8 T cells in ankylosing spondylitis. This clonotype was detected a few times. Its antigen remains unknown. TCRdb re-called the 5' RACE reads through MiXCR, storing one row per CDR3 protein. The data contain 700,000 or so distinct CDR3 sequences, 15% to 20% of them singletons. Broader study findings: What appeared characteristic of ankylosing spondylitis blood was a TCR beta motif of eight highly homologous variants. Disease-linked clones reportedly concentrated significantly in matched ankylosing spondylitis synovial fluid. Disease-linked clones proved CD8+ and comparatively uncommon in peripheral blood. Past research had described some motif variants in reactive arthritis synovial fluid and blood.

The sequence was obtained from a male donor with ankylosing spondylitis. Sequenced input: blood, either unsorted or a sorted T cell fraction (not recorded which).

CDR3: CASSLGQGYEKLFF. CDR3 in DNA: TGCGCCAGCAGCTTGGGGCAGGGGTATGAAAAACTGTTTTTT. This chain joins TRBV5-1 and TRBJ1-4; weak D call: TRBD1 (6 bases). The CDR3 runs 14 residues. The V and J ends lost 0 bases and 6 bases respectively, with 9 bases between them. Germline-derived CDR1 and CDR2 are SGHRS and YFSETQ.